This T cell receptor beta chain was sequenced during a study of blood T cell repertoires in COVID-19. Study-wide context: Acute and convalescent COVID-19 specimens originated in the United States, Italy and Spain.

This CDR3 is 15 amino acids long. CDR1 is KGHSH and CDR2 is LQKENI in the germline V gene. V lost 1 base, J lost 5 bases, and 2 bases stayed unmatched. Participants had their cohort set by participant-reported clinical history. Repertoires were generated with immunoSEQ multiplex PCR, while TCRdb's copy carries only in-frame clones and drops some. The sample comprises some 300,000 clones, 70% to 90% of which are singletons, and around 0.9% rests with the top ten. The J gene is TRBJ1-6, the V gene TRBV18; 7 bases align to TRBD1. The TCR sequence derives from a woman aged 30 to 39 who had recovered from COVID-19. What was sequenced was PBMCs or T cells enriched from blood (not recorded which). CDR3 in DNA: TGTGCCAGCTCACCACTCGACAGGGATAATTCACCCCTCCACTTT. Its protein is CASSPLDRDNSPLHF.